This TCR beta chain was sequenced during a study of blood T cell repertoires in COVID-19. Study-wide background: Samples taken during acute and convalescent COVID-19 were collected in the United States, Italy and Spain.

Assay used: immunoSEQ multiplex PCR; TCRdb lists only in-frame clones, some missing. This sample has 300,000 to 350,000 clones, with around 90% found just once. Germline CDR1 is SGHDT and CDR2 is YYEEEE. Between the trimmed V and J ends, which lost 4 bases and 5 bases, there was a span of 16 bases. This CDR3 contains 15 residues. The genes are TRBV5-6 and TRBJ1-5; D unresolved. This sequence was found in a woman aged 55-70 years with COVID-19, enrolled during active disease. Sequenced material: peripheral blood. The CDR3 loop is CASSRSLSGYQPQHF. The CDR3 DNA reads TGTGCCAGCAGCCGATCTCTGTCAGGATATCAGCCCCAGCATTTT.